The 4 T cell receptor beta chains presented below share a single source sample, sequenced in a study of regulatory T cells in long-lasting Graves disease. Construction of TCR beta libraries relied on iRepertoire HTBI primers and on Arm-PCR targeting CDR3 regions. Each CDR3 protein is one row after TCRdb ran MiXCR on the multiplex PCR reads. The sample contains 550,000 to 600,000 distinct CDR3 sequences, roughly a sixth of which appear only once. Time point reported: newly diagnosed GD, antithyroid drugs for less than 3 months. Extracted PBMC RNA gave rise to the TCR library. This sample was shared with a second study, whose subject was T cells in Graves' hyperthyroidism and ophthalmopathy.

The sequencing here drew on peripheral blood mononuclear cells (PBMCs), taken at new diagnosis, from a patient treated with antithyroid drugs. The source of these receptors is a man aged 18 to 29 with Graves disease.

CDR3 sequence: CASHLGDTQYF. The CDR3 DNA sequence: TGTGCCAGTCATCTAGGAGATACGCAGTATTTT. This sequence joins TRBV6-2 or TRBV6-3 and TRBJ2-3; D gene ambiguous. V lost 9 bases, J lost 5 bases, and 9 bases lay in between. Germline V gene lookup returns CDR1 MNHEY and CDR2 SVGEGT. The CDR3 extends over 11 amino acids.

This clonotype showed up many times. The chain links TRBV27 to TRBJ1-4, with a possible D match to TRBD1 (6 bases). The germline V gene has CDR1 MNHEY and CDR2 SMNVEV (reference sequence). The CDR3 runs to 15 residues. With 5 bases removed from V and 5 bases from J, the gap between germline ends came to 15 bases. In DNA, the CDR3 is TGTGCCAGCAGTCGATGGGGGGCGGAGAATGAAAAACTGTTTTTT. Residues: CASSRWGAENEKLFF.

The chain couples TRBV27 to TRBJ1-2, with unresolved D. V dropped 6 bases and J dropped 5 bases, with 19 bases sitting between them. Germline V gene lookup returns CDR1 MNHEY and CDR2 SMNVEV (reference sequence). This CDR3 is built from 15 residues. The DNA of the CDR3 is TGTGCCAGCAGCCTCACCCCTGGAGGAGTTTATGGCTACACCTTC. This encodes CASSLTPGGVYGYTF.

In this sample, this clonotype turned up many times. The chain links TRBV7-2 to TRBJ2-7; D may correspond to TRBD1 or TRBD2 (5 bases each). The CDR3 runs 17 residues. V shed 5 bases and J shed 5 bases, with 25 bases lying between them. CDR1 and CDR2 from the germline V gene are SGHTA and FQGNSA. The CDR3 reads CASSATLIGTGNDEQYF. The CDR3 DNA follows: TGTGCCAGCAGCGCCACACTCATCGGGACCGGGAATGACGAGCAGTACTTC.